This TCR beta chain was retrieved from a study of T cell changes during pregnancy in multiple sclerosis (dated by TCRdb to between 2018 and 2021). Study-level background: The study looked at changes in the T cell repertoire across pregnancy in women with multiple sclerosis.

From the cysteine through the phenylalanine, the CDR3 covers 16 amino acids. The kept DNA is CDR3 alone, 48 bases in frame from the first base. V is shortened by 0 bases, J by 0 bases, and the region joining them spans 11 bases. CDR1 SNHLY and CDR2 FYNNEI are derived from the germline V gene. In regard to this clone: The specificity of this receptor is unknown. Qualities for individual bases were not recorded, and no much larger clone is one base off.

The method behind the library was the immunoSEQ multiplex PCR assay. Not all clones reach the TCRdb copy of this immuneACCESS table, which keeps in-frame sequences only. Checked studies attribute under half of the gap to unresolved V genes and leave the rest unexplained. The sample data list 64,000 or so clones, and around 96% of these were observed just once. The ten largest account for over 2% of the sample. The TCR sequence derives from a female donor with multiple sclerosis, enrolled in a pregnancy study. This receptor chain uses TRBV2 and TRBJ1-2; the D region possibly corresponds to TRBD1 (6 bases align). Sequenced here: CD8+ T cells from peripheral blood mononuclear cells, sampled after pregnancy. The CDR3 has the sequence CASSEAPGDSNYGYTF. The DNA reads as follows: TGTGCCAGCAGTGAAGCCCCAGGGGATTCTAACTATGGCTACACCTTC. When the CDR3 is completed using the reference TRBV2 and TRBJ1-2 genes on either side, the full variable domain is EPEVTQTPSHQVTQMGQEVILRCVPISNHLYFYWYRQILGQKVEFLVSFYNNEISEKSEIFDDQFSVERPDGSNFTLKIRSTKLEDSAMYFCASSEAPGDSNYGYTFGSGTRLTVV.